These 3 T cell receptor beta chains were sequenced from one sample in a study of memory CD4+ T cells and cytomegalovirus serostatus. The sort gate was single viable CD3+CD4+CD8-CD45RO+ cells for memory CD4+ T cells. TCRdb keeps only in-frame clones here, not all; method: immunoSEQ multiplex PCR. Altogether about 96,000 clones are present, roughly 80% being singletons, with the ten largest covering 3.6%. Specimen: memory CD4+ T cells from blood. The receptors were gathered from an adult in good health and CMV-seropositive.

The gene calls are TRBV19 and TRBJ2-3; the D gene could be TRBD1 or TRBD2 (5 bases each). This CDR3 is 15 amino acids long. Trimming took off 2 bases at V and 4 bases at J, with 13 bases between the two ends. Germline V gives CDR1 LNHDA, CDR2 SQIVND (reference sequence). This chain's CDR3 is CASSIQGDGADTQYF. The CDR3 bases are TGTGCCAGTAGTATACAGGGAGATGGTGCAGATACGCAGTATTTT.

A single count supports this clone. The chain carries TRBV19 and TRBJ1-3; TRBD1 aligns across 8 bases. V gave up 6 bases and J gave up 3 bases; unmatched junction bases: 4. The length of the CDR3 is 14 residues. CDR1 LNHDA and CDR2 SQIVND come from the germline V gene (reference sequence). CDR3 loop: CASSPTGDGNTIYF. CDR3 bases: TGTGCCAGTAGCCCGACAGGGGATGGAAACACCATATATTTT.

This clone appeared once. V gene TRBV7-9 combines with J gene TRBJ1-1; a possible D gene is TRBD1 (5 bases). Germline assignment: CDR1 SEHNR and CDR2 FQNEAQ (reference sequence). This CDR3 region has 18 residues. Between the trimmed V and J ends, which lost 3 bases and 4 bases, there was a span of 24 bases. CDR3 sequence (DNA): TGTGCCAGCAGCTTGGCCCTCTACAGTATAAGTGGGGGCACTGAAGCTTTCTTT. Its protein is CASSLALYSISGGTEAFF.